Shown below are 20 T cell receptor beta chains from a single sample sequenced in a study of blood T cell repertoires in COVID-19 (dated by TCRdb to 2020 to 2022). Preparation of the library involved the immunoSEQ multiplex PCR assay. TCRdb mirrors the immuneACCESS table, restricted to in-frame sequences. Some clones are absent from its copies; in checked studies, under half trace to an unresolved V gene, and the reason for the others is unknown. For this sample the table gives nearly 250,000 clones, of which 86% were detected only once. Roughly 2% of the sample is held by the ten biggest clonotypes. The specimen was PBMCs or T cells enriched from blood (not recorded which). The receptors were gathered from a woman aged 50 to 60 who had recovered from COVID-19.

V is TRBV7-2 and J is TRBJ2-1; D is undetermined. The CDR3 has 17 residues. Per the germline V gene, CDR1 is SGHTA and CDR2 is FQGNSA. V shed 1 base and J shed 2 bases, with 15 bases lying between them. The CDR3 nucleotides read TGTGCCAGCAGCTTAGTTCTGGGCCCCAGTCCCTACAATGAGCAGTTCTTC. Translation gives CASSLVLGPSPYNEQFF. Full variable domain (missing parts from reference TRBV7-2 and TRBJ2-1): GAGVSQSPSNKVTEKGKDVELRCDPISGHTALYWYRQSLGQGLEFLIYFQGNSAPDKSGLPSDRFSAERTGGSVSTLTIQRTQQEDSAVYLCASSLVLGPSPYNEQFFGPGTRLTVL.

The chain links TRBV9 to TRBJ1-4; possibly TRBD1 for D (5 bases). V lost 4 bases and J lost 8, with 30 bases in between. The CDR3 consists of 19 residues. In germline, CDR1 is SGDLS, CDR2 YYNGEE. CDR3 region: CASSLQEGRGWGSGEKLFF. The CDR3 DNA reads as TGTGCCAGCAGCCTACAGGAGGGGAGAGGATGGGGGTCCGGAGAAAAACTGTTTTTT. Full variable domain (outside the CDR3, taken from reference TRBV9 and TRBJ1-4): DSGVTQTPKHLITATGQRVTLRCSPRSGDLSVYWYQQSLDQGLQFLIQYYNGEERAKGNILERFSAQQFPDLHSELNLSSLELGDSALYFCASSLQEGRGWGSGEKLFFGSGTQLSVL.

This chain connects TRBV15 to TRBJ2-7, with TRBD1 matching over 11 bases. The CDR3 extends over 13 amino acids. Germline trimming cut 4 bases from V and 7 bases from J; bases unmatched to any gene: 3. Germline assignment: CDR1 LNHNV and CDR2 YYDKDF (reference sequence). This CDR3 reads CATSMDRGREQYF. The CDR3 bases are TGTGCCACCAGCATGGACAGGGGGCGAGAGCAGTACTTC. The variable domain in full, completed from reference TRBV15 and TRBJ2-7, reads DAMVIQNPRYQVTQFGKPVTLSCSQTLNHNVMYWYQQKSSQAPKLLFHYYDKDFNNEADTPDNFQSRRPNTSFCFLDIRSPGLGDTAMYLCATSMDRGREQYFGPGTRLTVT.

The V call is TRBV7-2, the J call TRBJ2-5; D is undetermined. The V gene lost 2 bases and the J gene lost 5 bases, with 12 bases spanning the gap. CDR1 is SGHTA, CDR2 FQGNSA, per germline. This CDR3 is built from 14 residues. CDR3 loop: CASSLNWRRETQYF. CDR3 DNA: TGTGCCAGCAGCTTAAATTGGCGGCGGGAGACCCAGTACTTC. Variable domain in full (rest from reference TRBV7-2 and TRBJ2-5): GAGVSQSPSNKVTEKGKDVELRCDPISGHTALYWYRQSLGQGLEFLIYFQGNSAPDKSGLPSDRFSAERTGGSVSTLTIQRTQQEDSAVYLCASSLNWRRETQYFGPGTRLLVL.

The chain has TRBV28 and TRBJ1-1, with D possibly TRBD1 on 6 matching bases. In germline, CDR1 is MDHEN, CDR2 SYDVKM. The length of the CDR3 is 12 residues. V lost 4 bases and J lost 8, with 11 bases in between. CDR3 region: CASSWATGEAFF. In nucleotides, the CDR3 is TGTGCCAGCAGTTGGGCAACAGGGGAAGCTTTCTTT.

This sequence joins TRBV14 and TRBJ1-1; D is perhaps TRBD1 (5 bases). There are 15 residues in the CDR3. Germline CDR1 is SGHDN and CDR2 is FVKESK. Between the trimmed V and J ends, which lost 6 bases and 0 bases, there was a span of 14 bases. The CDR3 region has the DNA TGTGCCAGCAGTCCCTCGGGGGACTTGAACACTGAAGCTTTCTTT. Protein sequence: CASSPSGDLNTEAFF.

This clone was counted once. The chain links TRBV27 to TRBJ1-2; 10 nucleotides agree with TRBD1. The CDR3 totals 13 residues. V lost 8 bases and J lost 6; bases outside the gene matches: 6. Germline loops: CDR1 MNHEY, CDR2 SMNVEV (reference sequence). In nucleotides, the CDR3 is TGTGCCAGCGCGACAGGGGGCGAGAATGGCTACACCTTC. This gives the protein CASATGGENGYTF.

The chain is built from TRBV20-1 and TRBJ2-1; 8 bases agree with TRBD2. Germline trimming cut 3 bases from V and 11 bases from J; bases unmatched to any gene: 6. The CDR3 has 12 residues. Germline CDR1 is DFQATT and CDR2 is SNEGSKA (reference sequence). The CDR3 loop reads CSASDSGDQQFF. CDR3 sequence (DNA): TGCAGTGCTAGTGATAGCGGGGACCAGCAGTTCTTC.

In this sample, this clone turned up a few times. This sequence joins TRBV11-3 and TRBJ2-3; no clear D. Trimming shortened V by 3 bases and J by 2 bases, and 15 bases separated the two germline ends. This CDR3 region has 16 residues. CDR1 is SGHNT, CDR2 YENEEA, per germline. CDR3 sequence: CASSFGNRIYTDTQYF. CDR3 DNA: TGTGCCAGCAGCTTCGGCAACAGAATATACACAGATACGCAGTATTTT. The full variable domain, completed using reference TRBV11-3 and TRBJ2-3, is EAGVVQSPRYKIIEKKQPVAFWCNPISGHNTLYWYLQNLGQGPELLIRYENEEAVDDSQLPKDRFSAERLKGVDSTLKIQPAELGDSAVYLCASSFGNRIYTDTQYFGPGTRLTVL.

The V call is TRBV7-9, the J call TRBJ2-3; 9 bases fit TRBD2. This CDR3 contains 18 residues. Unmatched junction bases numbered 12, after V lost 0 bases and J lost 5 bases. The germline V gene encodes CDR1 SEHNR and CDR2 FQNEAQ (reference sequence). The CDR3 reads CASSLAPTRGSGRDTQYF. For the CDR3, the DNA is TGTGCCAGCAGCTTAGCGCCAACCCGGGGTAGCGGGAGAGATACGCAGTATTTT.

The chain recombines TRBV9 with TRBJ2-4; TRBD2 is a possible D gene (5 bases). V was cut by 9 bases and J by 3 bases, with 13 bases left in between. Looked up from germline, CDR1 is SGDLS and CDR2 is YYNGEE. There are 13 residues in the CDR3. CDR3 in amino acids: CATRPGIKNIQYF. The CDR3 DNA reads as TGTGCCACCCGCCCGGGGATCAAAAACATTCAGTACTTC.

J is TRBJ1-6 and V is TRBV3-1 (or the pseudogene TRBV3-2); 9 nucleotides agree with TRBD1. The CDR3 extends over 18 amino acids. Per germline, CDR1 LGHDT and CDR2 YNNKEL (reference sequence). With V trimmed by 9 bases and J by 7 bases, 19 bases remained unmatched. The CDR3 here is CASTLRPRDRVGNSPLHF. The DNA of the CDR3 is TGTGCCAGTACCCTTAGACCCCGGGACAGGGTCGGAAATTCACCCCTCCACTTT.

CDR3 amino acids: CASSQITTGNYGYTF. The CDR3 DNA follows: TGCGCCAGCAGCCAGATCACGACAGGGAACTATGGCTACACCTTC. The gene calls are TRBV4-3 and TRBJ1-2; 7 positions match TRBD1. Unmatched junction bases numbered 6, after V lost 3 bases and J lost 2 bases. The CDR3 covers 15 residues. From germline, CDR1 is LGHNA and CDR2 YSLEER.

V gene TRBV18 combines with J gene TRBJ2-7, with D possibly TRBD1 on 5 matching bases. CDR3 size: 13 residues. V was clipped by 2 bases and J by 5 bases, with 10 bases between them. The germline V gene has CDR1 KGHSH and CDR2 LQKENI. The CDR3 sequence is CASSPRGSHEQYF. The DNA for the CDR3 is TGTGCCAGCTCACCAAGGGGTTCCCACGAGCAGTACTTC.

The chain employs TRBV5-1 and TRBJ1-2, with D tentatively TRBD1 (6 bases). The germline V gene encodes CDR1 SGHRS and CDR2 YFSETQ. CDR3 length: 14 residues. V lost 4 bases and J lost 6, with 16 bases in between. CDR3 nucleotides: TGCGCCAGCAGCCCCGGGGGGGGCGAAGATGGCTACACCTTC. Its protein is CASSPGGGEDGYTF.

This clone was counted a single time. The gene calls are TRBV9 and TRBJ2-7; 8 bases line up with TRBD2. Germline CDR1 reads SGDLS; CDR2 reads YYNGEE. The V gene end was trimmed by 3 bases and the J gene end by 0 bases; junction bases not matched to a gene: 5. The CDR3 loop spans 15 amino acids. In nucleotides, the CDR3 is TGTGCCAGCAGCGGCCCGGGACTAGGCTCCTACGAGCAGTACTTC. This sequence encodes CASSGPGLGSYEQYF.

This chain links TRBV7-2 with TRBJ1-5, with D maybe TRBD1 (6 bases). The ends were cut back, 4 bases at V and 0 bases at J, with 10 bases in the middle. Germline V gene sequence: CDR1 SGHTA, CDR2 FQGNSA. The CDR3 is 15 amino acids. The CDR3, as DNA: TGTGCCAGCAGCTCCAGGGGCTATAGCAATCAGCCCCAGCATTTT. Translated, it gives CASSSRGYSNQPQHF. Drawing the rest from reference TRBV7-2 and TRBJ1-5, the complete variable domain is GAGVSQSPSNKVTEKGKDVELRCDPISGHTALYWYRQSLGQGLEFLIYFQGNSAPDKSGLPSDRFSAERTGGSVSTLTIQRTQQEDSAVYLCASSSRGYSNQPQHFGDGTRLSIL.

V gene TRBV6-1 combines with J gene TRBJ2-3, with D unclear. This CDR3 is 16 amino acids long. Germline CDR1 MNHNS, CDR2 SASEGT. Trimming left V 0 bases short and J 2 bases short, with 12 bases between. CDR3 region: CASSEAPNSFTDTQYF. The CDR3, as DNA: TGTGCCAGCAGTGAAGCGCCGAACAGCTTCACAGATACGCAGTATTTT.

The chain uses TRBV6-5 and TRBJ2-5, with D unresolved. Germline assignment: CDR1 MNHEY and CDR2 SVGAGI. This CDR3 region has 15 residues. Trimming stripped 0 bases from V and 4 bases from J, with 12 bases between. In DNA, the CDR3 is TGTGCCAGCAGTTACTCGTGGGCAGGTGGAGAGACCCAGTACTTC. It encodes CASSYSWAGGETQYF.

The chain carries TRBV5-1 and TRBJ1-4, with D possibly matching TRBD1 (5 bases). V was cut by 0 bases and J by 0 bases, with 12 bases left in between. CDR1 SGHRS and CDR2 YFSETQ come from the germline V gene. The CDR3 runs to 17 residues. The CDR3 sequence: CASSLGLRQSTNEKLFF. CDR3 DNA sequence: TGCGCCAGCAGCTTGGGTTTGCGACAGTCAACTAATGAAAAACTGTTTTTT. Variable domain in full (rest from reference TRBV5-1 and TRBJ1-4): KAGVTQTPRYLIKTRGQQVTLSCSPISGHRSVSWYQQTPGQGLQFLFEYFSETQRNKGNFPGRFSGRQFSNSRSEMNVSTLELGDSALYLCASSLGLRQSTNEKLFFGSGTQLSVL.